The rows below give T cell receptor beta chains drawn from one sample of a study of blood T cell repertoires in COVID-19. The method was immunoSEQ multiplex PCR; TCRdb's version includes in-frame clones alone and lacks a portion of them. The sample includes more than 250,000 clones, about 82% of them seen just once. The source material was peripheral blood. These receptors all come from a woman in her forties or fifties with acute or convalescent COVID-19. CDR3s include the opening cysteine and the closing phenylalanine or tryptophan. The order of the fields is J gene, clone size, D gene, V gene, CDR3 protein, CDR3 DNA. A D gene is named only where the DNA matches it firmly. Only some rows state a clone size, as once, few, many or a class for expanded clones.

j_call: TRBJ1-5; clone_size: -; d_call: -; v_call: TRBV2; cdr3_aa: CASSDFSRANQPQHF; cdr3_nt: TGTGCCAGCAGTGATTTCTCCAGGGCAAATCAGCCCCAGCATTTT
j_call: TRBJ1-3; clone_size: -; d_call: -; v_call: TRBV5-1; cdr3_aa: CASSSSSTGNTIYF; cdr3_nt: TGCGCCAGCAGCTCGTCCTCGACAGGAAACACCATATATTTT
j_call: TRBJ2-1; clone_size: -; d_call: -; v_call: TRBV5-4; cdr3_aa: CASSSEGLYNEQFF; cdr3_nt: TGTGCCAGCAGCTCAGAGGGACTCTACAATGAGCAGTTCTTC
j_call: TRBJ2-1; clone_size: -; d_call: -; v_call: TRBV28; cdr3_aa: CASSLKSLLVYNEQFF; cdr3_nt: TGTGCCAGCAGTTTAAAGTCGCTACTAGTTTACAATGAGCAGTTCTTC
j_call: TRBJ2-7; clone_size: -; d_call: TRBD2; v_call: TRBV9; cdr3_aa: CASSLGDGRALEQYF; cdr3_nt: TGTGCCAGCAGCCTCGGGGACGGGAGGGCCCTCGAGCAGTACTTC
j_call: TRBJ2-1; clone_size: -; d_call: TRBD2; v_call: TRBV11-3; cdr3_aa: CASSSSTSGRASEQFF; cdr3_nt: TGTGCCAGCAGCTCATCGACTAGCGGGAGGGCAAGTGAGCAGTTCTTC
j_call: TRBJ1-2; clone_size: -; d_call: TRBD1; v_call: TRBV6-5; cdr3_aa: CASDPRQGATHGYTF; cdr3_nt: TGTGCCAGCGACCCACGACAGGGGGCTACCCATGGCTACACCTTC
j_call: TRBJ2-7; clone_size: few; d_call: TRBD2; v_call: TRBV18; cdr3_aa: CASSPTSGGYEQYF; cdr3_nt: TGTGCCAGCTCACCGACTAGCGGGGGGTACGAGCAGTACTTC
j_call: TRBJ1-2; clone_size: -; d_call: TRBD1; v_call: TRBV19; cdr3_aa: CASSPGGTFGNYGYTF; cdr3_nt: TGTGCCAGTAGTCCAGGGGGGACATTCGGCAACTATGGCTACACCTTC
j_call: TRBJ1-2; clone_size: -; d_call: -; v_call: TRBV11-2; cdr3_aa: CASRLPPPAGFSYGYTF; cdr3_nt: TGTGCCAGCAGATTACCTCCCCCGGCAGGGTTTAGCTATGGCTACACCTTC
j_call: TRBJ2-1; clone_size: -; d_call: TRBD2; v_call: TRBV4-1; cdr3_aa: CASSDMVGTSGSRWPHNEQFF; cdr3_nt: TGCGCCAGCAGCGATATGGTTGGGACTAGCGGGAGTCGCTGGCCGCACAATGAGCAGTTCTTC
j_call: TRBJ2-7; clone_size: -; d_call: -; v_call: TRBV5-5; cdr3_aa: CASSPRFLNEQYF; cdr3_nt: TGTGCCAGCAGCCCCCGGTTCCTCAACGAGCAGTACTTC
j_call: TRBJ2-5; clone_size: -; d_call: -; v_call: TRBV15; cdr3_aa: CATSNVRGFQETQYF; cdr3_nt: TGTGCCACCAGCAACGTAAGGGGTTTCCAAGAGACCCAGTACTTC
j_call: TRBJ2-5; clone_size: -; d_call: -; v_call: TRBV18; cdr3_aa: CASSPRDTYKTQYF; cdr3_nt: TGTGCCAGCTCACCCCGGGACACGTACAAGACCCAGTACTTC
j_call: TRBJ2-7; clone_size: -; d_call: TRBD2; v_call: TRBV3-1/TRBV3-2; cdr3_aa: CASSQKGSGGPYEQYF; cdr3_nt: TGTGCCAGCAGCCAAAAAGGGAGCGGGGGACCATACGAGCAGTACTTC
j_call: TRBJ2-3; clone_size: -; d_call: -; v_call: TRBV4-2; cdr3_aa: CASSQVGLAADTQYF; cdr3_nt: TGTGCCAGCAGCCAAGTGGGCCTAGCTGCAGATACGCAGTATTTT
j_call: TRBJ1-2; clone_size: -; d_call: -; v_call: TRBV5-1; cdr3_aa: CASSPGQNRGYTF; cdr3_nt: TGCGCCAGCAGCCCCGGACAAAATCGTGGCTACACCTTC
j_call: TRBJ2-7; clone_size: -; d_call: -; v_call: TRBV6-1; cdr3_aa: CASSEVGGGSYEQYF; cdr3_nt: TGTGCCAGCAGTGAAGTAGGTGGGGGGTCCTACGAGCAGTACTTC
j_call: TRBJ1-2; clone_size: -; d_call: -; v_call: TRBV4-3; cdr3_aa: CASSQDVTAREGYTF; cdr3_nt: TGCGCCAGCAGCCAAGACGTGACAGCTCGGGAGGGCTACACCTTC
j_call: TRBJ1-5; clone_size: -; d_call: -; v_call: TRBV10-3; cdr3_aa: CAITPRRFESNQPQHF; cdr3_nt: TGTGCCATCACCCCACGGAGGTTCGAGAGCAATCAGCCCCAGCATTTT
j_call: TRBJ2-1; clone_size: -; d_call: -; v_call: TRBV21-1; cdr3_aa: CASSKAVGREAHNEQFF; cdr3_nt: TGTGCCAGCAGCAAAGCCGTTGGGCGGGAGGCCCACAATGAGCAGTTCTTC
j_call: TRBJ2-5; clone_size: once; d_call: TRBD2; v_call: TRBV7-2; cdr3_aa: CASSPQSGAQETQYF; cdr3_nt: TGTGCCAGCAGCCCACAGAGCGGGGCACAAGAGACCCAGTACTTC
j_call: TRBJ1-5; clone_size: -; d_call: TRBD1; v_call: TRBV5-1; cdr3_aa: CASSLGTGPSNQPQHF; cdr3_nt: TGCGCCAGCAGCTTGGGGACAGGGCCTTCCAATCAGCCCCAGCATTTT
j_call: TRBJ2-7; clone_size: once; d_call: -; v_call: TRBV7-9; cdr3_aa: CASSLGANEQYF; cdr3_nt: TGTGCCAGCAGCTTAGGAGCGAACGAGCAGTACTTC
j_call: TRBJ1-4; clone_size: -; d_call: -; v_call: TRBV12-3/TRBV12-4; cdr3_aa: CASSPSTGEKLFF; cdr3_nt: TGTGCCAGCAGTCCCTCGACTGGGGAAAAACTGTTTTTT
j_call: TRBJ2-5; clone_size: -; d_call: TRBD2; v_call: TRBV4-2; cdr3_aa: CASSQDPGLAGAETQYF; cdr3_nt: TGTGCCAGCAGCCAAGACCCGGGACTAGCGGGAGCAGAGACCCAGTACTTC
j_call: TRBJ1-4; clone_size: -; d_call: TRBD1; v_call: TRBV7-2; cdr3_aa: CASSLGDRDHEKLFF; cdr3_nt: TGTGCCAGCAGCTTGGGTGACAGGGACCATGAAAAACTGTTTTTT
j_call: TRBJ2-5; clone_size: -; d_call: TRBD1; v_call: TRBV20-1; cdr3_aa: CSASGQGVQETQYF; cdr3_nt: TGCAGTGCTAGTGGGCAGGGGGTCCAAGAGACCCAGTACTTC
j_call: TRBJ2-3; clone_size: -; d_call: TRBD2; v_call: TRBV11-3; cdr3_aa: CASSLEYGTSGTSTDTQYF; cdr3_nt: TGTGCCAGCAGCTTAGAGTACGGGACTAGCGGGACTAGCACAGATACGCAGTATTTT
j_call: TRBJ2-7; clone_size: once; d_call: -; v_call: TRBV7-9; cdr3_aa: CASSSPRAGGYEQYF; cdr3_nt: TGTGCCAGCAGCTCGCCCAGGGCAGGGGGGTACGAGCAGTACTTC
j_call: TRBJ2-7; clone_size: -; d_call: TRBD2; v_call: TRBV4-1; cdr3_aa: CASSQVAASGSYEQYF; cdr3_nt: TGCGCCAGCAGCCAAGTCGCGGCTAGCGGGAGTTACGAGCAGTACTTC
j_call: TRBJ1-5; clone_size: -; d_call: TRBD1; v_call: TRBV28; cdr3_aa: CASSLSKQGYDQPQHF; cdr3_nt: TGTGCCAGCAGTTTATCAAAACAGGGGTATGATCAGCCCCAGCATTTT
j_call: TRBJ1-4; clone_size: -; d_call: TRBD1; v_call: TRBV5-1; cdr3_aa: CASSRDRADNEKLFF; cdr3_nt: TGCGCCAGCAGCAGGGACAGGGCCGATAATGAAAAACTGTTTTTT
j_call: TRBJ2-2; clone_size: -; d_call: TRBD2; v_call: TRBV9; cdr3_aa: CASSVSGTSLAGELFF; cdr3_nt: TGTGCCAGCAGCGTTTCCGGGACTAGCCTTGCTGGGGAGCTGTTTTTT
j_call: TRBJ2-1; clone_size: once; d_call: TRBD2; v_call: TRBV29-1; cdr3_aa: CSVGPGTSGAEQFF; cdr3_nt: TGCAGCGTTGGCCCCGGGACTAGCGGAGCCGAGCAGTTCTTC